Each of the 2 T cell receptor beta chains below was sequenced from the same sample in a study of T cells after yellow fever vaccination. TCRdb fed the 5' RACE reads into MiXCR, producing one record per CDR3 protein. The table shows around 320,000 distinct CDR3 sequences, with around 4.3% occurring only once. The specimen comprised PBMCs, sampled 15 days after the yellow fever booster vaccination. These receptor sequences come from a man aged 18-30 years who received the YFV17D yellow fever vaccine.

This chain connects TRBV25-1 to TRBJ2-2; D gene uncertain. The ends were cut back, 1 base at V and 6 bases at J, with 6 bases in the middle. The CDR3 sequence is 13 residues long. The germline gives CDR1 MGHDK, CDR2 SYGVNS. In DNA form, the CDR3 reads TGTGCCAGCAGTGAATGGGCCCCCGGGGAGCTGTTTTTT. Its protein is CASSEWAPGELFF.

The chain has TRBV20-1 and TRBJ2-3, with 10 positions matching TRBD1. Looked up from germline, CDR1 is DFQATT and CDR2 is SNEGSKA (reference sequence). The CDR3 is 12 residues long. The DNA for the CDR3 is TGCAGCGGGACAGGGGTCACAGATACGCAGTATTTT. Translated, it gives CSGTGVTDTQYF.